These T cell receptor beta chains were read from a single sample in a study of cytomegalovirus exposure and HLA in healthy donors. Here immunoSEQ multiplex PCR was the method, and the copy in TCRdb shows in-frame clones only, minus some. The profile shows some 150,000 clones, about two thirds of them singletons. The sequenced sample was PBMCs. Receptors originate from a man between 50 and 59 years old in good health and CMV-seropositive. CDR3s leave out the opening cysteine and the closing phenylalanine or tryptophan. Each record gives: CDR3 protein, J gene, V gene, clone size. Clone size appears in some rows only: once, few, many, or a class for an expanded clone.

ASSRGNTRARGQETQY | TRBJ2-5 | TRBV5-4 | -
ASSLALDGYT | TRBJ1-2 | TRBV7-9 | -
ASSPDRRDGYT | TRBJ1-2 | TRBV5-6 | -
ASSLPSGETQY | TRBJ2-5 | TRBV5-4 | -
ASSLLGQDYEQY | TRBJ2-7 | TRBV7-2 | -
ASSLFGQGTTGELF | TRBJ2-2 | TRBV5-1 | -
SSINSGGGGGIDEQF | TRBJ2-1 | TRBV7-9 | -
ASSYSILREQY | TRBJ2-7 | TRBV6-5 | few
ASSLRNYGYT | TRBJ1-2 | TRBV5-8 | few
ASIALAVADTQY | TRBJ2-3 | TRBV2 | once
ASSPRTSGSQETQY | TRBJ2-5 | TRBV7-6 | few
ASSTSFSDYGYT | TRBJ1-2 | TRBV7-2 | -
ASSSGEGVGYT | TRBJ1-2 | TRBV6-6 | once
ASSPGGSAYEQY | TRBJ2-7 | TRBV18 | -
ASSKDSGQPQH | TRBJ1-5 | TRBV9 | -
ASSLSDTEAF | TRBJ1-1 | TRBV7-6 | -
ASSPISSGYTGELF | TRBJ2-2 | TRBV9 | -
ASSGGTVNQPQH | TRBJ1-5 | TRBV25-1 | -
ASSWDSGPYEQY | TRBJ2-7 | TRBV6-5 | -
ASSPDSSSYNEQF | TRBJ2-1 | TRBV7-2 | -
ASSVGQVNTEAF | TRBJ1-1 | TRBV9 | -
ASSQGVLVTGFGGYT | TRBJ1-2 | TRBV11-2 | -